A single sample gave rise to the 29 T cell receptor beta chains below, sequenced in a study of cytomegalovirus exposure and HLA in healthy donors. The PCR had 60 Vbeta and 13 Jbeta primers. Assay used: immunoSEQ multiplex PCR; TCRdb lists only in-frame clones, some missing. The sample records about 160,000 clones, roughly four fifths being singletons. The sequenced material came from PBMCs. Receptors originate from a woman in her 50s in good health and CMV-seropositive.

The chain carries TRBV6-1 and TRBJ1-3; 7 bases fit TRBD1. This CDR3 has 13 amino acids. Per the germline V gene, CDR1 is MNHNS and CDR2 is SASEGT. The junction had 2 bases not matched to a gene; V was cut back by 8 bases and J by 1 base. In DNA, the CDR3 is TGTGCCAGCCTGACAGGGTCTGGAAACACCATATATTTT. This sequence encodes CASLTGSGNTIYF.

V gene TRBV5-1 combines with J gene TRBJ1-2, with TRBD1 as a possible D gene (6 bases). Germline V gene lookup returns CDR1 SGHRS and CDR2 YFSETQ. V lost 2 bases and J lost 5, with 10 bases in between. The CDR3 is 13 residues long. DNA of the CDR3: TGCGCCAGCAGCTTTCTTGGACAGTATGGCTACACCTTC. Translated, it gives CASSFLGQYGYTF.

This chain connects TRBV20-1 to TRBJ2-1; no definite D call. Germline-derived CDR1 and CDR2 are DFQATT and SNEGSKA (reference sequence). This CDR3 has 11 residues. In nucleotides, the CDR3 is TGCAGAATGAGCTCCTACAATGAGCAGTTCTTC. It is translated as CRMSSYNEQFF.

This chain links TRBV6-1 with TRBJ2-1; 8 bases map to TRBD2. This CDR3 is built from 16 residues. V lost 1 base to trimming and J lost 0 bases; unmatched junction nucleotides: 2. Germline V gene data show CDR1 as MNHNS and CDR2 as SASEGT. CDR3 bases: TGTGCCAGCAGTGAAGTTCGGGGGGGCTCCTACAATGAGCAGTTCTTC. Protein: CASSEVRGGSYNEQFF.

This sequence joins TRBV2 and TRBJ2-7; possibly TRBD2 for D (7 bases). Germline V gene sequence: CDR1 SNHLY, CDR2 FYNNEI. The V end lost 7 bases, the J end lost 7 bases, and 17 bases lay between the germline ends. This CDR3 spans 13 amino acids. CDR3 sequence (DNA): TGTGCCAGCACGGGCGGGGGCCCAAAGGAGCAGTACTTC. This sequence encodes CASTGGGPKEQYF.

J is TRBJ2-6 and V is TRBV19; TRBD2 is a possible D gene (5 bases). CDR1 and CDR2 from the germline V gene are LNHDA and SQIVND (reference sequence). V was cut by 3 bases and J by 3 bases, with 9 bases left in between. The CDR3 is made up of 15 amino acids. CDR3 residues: CASSMRGRGANVLTF. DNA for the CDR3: TGTGCCAGTAGTATGCGAGGGCGTGGGGCCAACGTCCTGACTTTC.

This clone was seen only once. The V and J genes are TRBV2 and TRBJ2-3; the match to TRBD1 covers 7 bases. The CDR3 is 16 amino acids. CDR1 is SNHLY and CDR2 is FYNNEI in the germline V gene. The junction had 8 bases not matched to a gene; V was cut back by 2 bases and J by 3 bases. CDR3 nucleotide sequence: TGTGCCAGCAGTGAAATGGTTGGCAGGGGGACAGATACGCAGTATTTT. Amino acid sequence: CASSEMVGRGTDTQYF.

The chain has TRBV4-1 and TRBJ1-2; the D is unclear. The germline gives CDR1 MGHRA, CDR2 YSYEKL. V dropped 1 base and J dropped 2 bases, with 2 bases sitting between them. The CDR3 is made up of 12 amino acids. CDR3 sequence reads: CASSQANYGYTF. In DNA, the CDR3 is TGCGCCAGCAGCCAAGCGAACTATGGCTACACCTTC.

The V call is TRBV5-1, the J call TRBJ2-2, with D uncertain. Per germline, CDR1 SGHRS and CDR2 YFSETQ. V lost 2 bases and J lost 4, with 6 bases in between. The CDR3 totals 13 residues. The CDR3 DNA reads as TGCGCCAGCAGCTTCACAGTCACCGGGGAGCTGTTTTTT. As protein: CASSFTVTGELFF.

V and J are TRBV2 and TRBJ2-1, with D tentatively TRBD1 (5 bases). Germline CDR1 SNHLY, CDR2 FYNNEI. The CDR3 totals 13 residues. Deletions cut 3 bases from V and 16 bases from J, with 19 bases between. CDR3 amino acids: CASSESVRDRLFF. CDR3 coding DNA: TGTGCCAGCAGTGAGTCTGTTCGAGACAGACTTTTCTTC. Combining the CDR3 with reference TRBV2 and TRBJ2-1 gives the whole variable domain EPEVTQTPSHQVTQMGQEVILRCVPISNHLYFYWYRQILGQKVEFLVSFYNNEISEKSEIFDDQFSVERPDGSNFTLKIRSTKLEDSAMYFCASSESVRDRLFFGPGTRLTVL.

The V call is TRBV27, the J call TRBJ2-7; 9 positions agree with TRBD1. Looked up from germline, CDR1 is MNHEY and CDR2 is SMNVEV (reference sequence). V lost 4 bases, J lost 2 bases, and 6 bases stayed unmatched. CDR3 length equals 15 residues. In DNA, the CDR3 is TGTGCCAGCAGTTGGACCGGGACAGGGACCTACGAGCAGTACTTC. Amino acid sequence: CASSWTGTGTYEQYF.

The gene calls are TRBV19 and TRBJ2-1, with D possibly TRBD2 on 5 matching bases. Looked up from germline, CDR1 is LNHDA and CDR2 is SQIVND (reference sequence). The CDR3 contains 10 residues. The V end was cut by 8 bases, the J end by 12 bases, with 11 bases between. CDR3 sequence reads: CASGSHRQFF. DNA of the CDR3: TGTGCCAGTGGGAGTCACAGGCAGTTCTTC.

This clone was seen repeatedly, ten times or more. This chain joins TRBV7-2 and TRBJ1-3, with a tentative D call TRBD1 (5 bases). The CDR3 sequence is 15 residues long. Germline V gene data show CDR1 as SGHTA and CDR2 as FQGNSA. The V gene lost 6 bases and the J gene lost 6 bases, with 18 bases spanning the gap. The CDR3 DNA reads TGTGCCAGCAGGAGGGATGGGGGGGGGACAAACACCATATATTTT. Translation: CASRRDGGGTNTIYF.

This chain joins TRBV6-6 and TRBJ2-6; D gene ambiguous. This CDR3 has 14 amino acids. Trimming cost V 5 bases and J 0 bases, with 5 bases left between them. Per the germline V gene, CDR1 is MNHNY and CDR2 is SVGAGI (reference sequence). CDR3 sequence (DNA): TGTGCCAGCAGTCAATTCTCTGGGGCCAACGTCCTGACTTTC. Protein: CASSQFSGANVLTF.

The CDR3: CASSPGAVTDTQYF. The CDR3 nucleotides are TGTGCCAGCTCACCAGGGGCGGTTACAGATACGCAGTATTTT. This chain links TRBV18 with TRBJ2-3; possible D gene TRBD1, 5 bases. Germline V lookup: CDR1 KGHSH, CDR2 LQKENI. Deletions cut 2 bases from V and 3 bases from J, with 9 bases between. The CDR3 totals 14 residues.

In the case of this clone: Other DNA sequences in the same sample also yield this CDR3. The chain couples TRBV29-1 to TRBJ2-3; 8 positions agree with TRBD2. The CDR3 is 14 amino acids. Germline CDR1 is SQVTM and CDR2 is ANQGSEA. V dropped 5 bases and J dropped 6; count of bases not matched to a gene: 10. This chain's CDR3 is CSVPGLGAQDTQYF. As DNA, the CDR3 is TGCAGCGTTCCGGGACTAGGGGCCCAGGATACGCAGTATTTT.

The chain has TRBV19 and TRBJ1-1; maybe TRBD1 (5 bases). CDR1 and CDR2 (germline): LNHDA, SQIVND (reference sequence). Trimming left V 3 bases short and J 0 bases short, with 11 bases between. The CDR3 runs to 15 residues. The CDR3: CASSIRPGVNTEAFF. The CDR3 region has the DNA TGTGCCAGTAGTATCCGACCGGGGGTGAACACTGAAGCTTTCTTT.

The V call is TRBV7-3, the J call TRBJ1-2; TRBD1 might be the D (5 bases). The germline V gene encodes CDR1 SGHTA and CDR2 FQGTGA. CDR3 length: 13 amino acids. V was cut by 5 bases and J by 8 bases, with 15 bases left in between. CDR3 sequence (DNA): TGTGCCAGCAGCCAACCCGGGGGGGAGGGCTACACCTTC. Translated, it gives CASSQPGGEGYTF. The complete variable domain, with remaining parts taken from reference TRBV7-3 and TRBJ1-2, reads GAGVSQTPSNKVTEKGKYVELRCDPISGHTALYWYRQSLGQGPEFLIYFQGTGAADDSGLPNDRFFAVRPEGSVSTLKIQRTERGDSAVYLCASSQPGGEGYTFGSGTRLTVV.

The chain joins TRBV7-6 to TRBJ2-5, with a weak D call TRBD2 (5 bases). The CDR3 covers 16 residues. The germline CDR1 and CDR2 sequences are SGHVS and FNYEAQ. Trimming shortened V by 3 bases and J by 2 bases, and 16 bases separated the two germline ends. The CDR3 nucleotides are TGTGCCAGCAGCTTTCGGGGTCCGGAGCCACAAGAGACCCAGTACTTC. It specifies CASSFRGPEPQETQYF.

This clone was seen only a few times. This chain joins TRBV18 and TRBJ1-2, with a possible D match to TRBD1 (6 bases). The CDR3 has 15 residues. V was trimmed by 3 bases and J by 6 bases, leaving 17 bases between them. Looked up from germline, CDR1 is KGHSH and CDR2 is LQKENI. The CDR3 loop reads CASSPVRGQHNGYTF. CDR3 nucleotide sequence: TGTGCCAGCTCACCGGTCAGGGGACAACATAATGGCTACACCTTC. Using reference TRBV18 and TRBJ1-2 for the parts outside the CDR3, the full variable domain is NAGVMQNPRHLVRRRGQEARLRCSPMKGHSHVYWYRQLPEEGLKFMVYLQKENIIDESGMPKERFSAEFPKEGPSILRIQQVVRGDSAAYFCASSPVRGQHNGYTFGSGTRLTVV.

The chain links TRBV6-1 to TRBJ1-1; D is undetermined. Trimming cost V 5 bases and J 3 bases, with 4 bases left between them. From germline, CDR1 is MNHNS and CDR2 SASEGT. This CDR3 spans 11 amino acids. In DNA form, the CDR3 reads TGTGCCAGCAGTTCCTACACTGAAGCTTTCTTT. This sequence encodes CASSSYTEAFF.

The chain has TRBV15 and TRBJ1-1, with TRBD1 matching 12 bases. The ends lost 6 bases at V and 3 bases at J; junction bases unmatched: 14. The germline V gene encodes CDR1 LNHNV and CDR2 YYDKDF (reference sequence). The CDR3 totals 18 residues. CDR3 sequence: CATSYRDRGRTVDTEAFF. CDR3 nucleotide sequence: TGTGCCACCAGTTATAGGGACAGGGGGCGGACGGTGGACACTGAAGCTTTCTTT. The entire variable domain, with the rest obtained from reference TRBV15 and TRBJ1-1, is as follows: DAMVIQNPRYQVTQFGKPVTLSCSQTLNHNVMYWYQQKSSQAPKLLFHYYDKDFNNEADTPDNFQSRRPNTSFCFLDIRSPGLGDTAMYLCATSYRDRGRTVDTEAFFGQGTRLTVV.

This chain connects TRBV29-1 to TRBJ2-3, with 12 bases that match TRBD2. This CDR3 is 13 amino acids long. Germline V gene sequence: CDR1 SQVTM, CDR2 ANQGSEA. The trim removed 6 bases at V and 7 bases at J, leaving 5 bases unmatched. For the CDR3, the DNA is TGCAGCGTGGAGACTAGCGGGGGTTATACGCAGTATTTT. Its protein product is CSVETSGGYTQYF.

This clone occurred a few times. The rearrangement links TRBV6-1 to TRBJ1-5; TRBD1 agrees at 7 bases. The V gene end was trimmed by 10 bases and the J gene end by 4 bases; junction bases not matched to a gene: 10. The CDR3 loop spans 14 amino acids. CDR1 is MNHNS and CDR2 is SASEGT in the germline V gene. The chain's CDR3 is CATKQGIENQPQHF. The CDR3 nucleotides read TGTGCCACGAAACAGGGGATCGAGAATCAGCCCCAGCATTTT.

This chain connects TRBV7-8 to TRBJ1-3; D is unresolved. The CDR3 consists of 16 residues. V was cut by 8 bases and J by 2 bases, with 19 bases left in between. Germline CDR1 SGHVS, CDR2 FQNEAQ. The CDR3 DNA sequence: TGTGCCAGCGGAGGACCCCTCGGGTCGGCTGGAAACACCATATATTTT. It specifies CASGGPLGSAGNTIYF.

CDR3 coding DNA: TGTGCCACCAGCCCGCGGTCAGGGTCGGAAGGCTACACCTTC. This gives the protein CATSPRSGSEGYTF. The chain has TRBV15 and TRBJ1-2; possibly TRBD1 for D (5 bases). From germline, CDR1 is LNHNV and CDR2 YYDKDF (reference sequence). V was clipped by 5 bases and J by 8 bases, with 18 bases between them. The CDR3 is 14 amino acids.

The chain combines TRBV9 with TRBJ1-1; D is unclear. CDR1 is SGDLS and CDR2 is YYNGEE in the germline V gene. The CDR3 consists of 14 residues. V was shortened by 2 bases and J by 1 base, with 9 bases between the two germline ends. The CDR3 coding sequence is TGTGCCAGCAGCGTCCGTGCAGGGAACACTGAAGCTTTCTTT. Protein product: CASSVRAGNTEAFF. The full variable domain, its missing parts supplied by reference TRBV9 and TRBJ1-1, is DSGVTQTPKHLITATGQRVTLRCSPRSGDLSVYWYQQSLDQGLQFLIQYYNGEERAKGNILERFSAQQFPDLHSELNLSSLELGDSALYFCASSVRAGNTEAFFGQGTRLTVV.

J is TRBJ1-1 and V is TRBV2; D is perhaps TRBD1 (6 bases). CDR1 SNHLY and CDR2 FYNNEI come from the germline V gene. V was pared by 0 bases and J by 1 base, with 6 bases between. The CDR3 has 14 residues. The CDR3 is CASSEAGGNTEAFF. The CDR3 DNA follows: TGTGCCAGCAGTGAAGCAGGGGGGAACACTGAAGCTTTCTTT. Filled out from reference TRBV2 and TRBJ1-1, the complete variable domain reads EPEVTQTPSHQVTQMGQEVILRCVPISNHLYFYWYRQILGQKVEFLVSFYNNEISEKSEIFDDQFSVERPDGSNFTLKIRSTKLEDSAMYFCASSEAGGNTEAFFGQGTRLTVV.

The CDR3 here is CASSPSFGGVYEQYF. The CDR3 DNA sequence: TGCGCCAGCAGCCCCTCTTTCGGGGGAGTCTACGAGCAGTACTTC. The chain employs TRBV4-1 and TRBJ2-7, with a weak D call TRBD2 (6 bases). V shed 4 bases and J shed 3 bases, with 16 bases lying between them. The CDR3 sequence is 15 residues long. The germline CDR1 and CDR2 sequences are MGHRA and YSYEKL.